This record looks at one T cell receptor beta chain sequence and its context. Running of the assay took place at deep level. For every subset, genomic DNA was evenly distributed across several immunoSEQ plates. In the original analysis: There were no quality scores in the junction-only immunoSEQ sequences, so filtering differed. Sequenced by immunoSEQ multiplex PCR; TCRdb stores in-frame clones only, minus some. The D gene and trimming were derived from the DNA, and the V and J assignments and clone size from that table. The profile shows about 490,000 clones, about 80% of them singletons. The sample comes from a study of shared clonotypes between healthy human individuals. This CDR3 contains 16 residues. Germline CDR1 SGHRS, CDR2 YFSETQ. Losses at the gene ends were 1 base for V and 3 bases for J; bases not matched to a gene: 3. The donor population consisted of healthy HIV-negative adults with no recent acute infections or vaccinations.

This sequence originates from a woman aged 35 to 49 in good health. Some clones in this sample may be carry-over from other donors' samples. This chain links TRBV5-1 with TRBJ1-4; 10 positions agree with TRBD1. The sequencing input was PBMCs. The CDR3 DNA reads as TGCGCCAGCAGCTTGAGACAGGGGGCGGCTAATGAAAAACTGTTTTTT. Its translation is CASSLRQGAANEKLFF.